These 8 T cell receptor beta chains came from one sample sequenced in a study of blood T cell repertoires in COVID-19. Repertoires were generated with immunoSEQ multiplex PCR, while TCRdb's copy carries only in-frame clones and drops some. This sample yields 51,000 or so clones, of which 89% are seen a single time; approximately 8.8% belongs to the top ten. Material for sequencing was peripheral blood. The receptors stem from an elderly man with active or convalescent COVID-19.

The V and J genes are TRBV11-2 and TRBJ2-7, with 7 bases matching TRBD1. V lost 1 base to trimming and J lost 0 bases; unmatched junction nucleotides: 3. From germline, CDR1 is SGHAT and CDR2 FQNNGV. CDR3 length: 15 amino acids. DNA for the CDR3: TGTGCCAGCAGCTTAGGGGACAGCCTCTCCTACGAGCAGTACTTC. This translates into CASSLGDSLSYEQYF. Supplemented by reference TRBV11-2 and TRBJ2-7, the full variable domain reads EAGVAQSPRYKIIEKRQSVAFWCNPISGHATLYWYQQILGQGPKLLIQFQNNGVVDDSQLPKDRFSAERLKGVDSTLKIQPAKLEDSAVYLCASSLGDSLSYEQYFGPGTRLTVT.

The gene calls are TRBV2 and TRBJ2-5; TRBD2 matches 8 bases. The CDR3 runs to 15 residues. V lost 3 bases and J lost 5; bases outside the gene matches: 8. Germline values: CDR1 SNHLY, CDR2 FYNNEI. The CDR3 protein is CASSEEAGDGETQYF. For the CDR3, the DNA is TGTGCCAGCAGTGAGGAAGCGGGGGACGGGGAGACCCAGTACTTC.

This chain links TRBV6-5 with TRBJ1-6; 7 bases map to TRBD1. This CDR3 spans 14 amino acids. V gave up 4 bases and J gave up 7 bases; unmatched junction bases: 4. CDR1 and CDR2 from the germline V gene are MNHEY and SVGAGI. The chain's CDR3 is CASSWDRFNSPLHF. The CDR3 nucleotides are TGTGCCAGCAGTTGGGACAGATTCAATTCACCCCTCCACTTT.

The J gene is TRBJ2-5, the V gene TRBV15; no clear D gene. CDR1 and CDR2 from the germline V gene are LNHNV and YYDKDF (reference sequence). Trimming left V 0 bases short and J 5 bases short, with 4 bases between. The CDR3 totals 12 residues. This CDR3 is CATSRDLETQYF. The CDR3 bases are TGTGCCACCAGCAGAGATCTCGAGACCCAGTACTTC. Based on the CDR3 plus reference TRBV15 and TRBJ2-5, the full variable domain is DAMVIQNPRYQVTQFGKPVTLSCSQTLNHNVMYWYQQKSSQAPKLLFHYYDKDFNNEADTPDNFQSRRPNTSFCFLDIRSPGLGDTAMYLCATSRDLETQYFGPGTRLLVL.

This clone was seen a single time. The V gene is TRBV18, the J gene TRBJ1-1; TRBD1 agrees at 7 bases. The germline V gene encodes CDR1 KGHSH and CDR2 LQKENI. V lost 3 bases and J lost 3; bases outside the gene matches: 7. The CDR3 is 15 amino acids. The CDR3, as DNA: TGTGCCAGCTCACCGCTGACAGGGCAGGACACTGAAGCTTTCTTT. This sequence encodes CASSPLTGQDTEAFF.

The chain recombines TRBV19 with TRBJ2-5; perhaps TRBD2 as D (6 bases). V was cut by 1 base and J by 5 bases, with 14 bases left in between. This CDR3 region has 15 residues. The germline V gene has CDR1 LNHDA and CDR2 SQIVND (reference sequence). Here the CDR3 reads CASSIGGASVETQYF. Written as DNA, the CDR3 is TGTGCCAGTAGTATAGGTGGGGCTAGCGTGGAGACCCAGTACTTC. The variable domain in full, with the rest retrieved from reference TRBV19 and TRBJ2-5, is DGGITQSPKYLFRKEGQNVTLSCEQNLNHDAMYWYRQDPGQGLRLIYYSQIVNDFQKGDIAEGYSVSREKKESFPLTVTSAQKNPTAFYLCASSIGGASVETQYFGPGTRLLVL.

V is TRBV19 and J is TRBJ1-4; D uncertain. V dropped 10 bases and J dropped 4 bases, with 13 bases sitting between them. This CDR3 spans 13 amino acids. Germline V gene data show CDR1 as LNHDA and CDR2 as SQIVND (reference sequence). For the CDR3, the DNA is TGTGCCACAAGGAGACGTCTTAATGAAAAACTGTTTTTT. This sequence encodes CATRRRLNEKLFF.

The chain uses TRBV3-1 (or the pseudogene TRBV3-2) and TRBJ1-3, with D tentatively TRBD1 (5 bases). This CDR3 spans 15 amino acids. CDR1 and CDR2 from the germline V gene are LGHDT and YNNKEL (reference sequence). V lost 0 bases and J lost 3, with 9 bases in between. CDR3 DNA: TGTGCCAGCAGCCAAGACTTAGACAGTGGAAACACCATATATTTT. This encodes CASSQDLDSGNTIYF.